The 21 T cell receptor beta chains given below trace back to one sample, sequenced in a study of cytomegalovirus exposure and HLA in healthy donors. The PCR was carried out with 60 Vbeta primers and 13 Jbeta primers. Profiling relied on immunoSEQ multiplex PCR, and the TCRdb table lists in-frame clones only, not all of them. The table includes 90,000 or so clones, roughly 70% detected once. Material for sequencing was PBMCs. The receptors stem from a man aged 45 to 65 in good health and CMV-seronegative.

This rearrangement joins TRBV5-6 to TRBJ2-1; D call uncertain. The V gene lost 2 bases and the J gene lost 7 bases, with 13 bases spanning the gap. Germline lookup yields CDR1 SGHDT and CDR2 YYEEEE. The CDR3 loop spans 14 amino acids. The CDR3 reads CASSFRVVENEQFF. The CDR3 DNA is TGTGCCAGCAGCTTCCGGGTCGTAGAAAATGAGCAGTTCTTC.

The chain uses TRBV5-4 and TRBJ1-1; 10 nucleotides line up with TRBD1. V lost 2 bases and J lost 6; bases outside the gene matches: 7. Germline assignment: CDR1 SGHNT and CDR2 YYREEE (reference sequence). The CDR3 is 15 amino acids. The CDR3 reads CASSFSGTGDAEAFF. The CDR3 nucleotides are TGTGCCAGCAGCTTCTCCGGGACAGGGGATGCTGAAGCTTTCTTT. The whole variable domain, remainder taken from reference TRBV5-4 and TRBJ1-1, is ETGVTQSPTHLIKTRGQQVTLRCSSQSGHNTVSWYQQALGQGPQFIFQYYREEENGRGNFPPRFSGLQFPNYSSELNVNALELDDSALYLCASSFSGTGDAEAFFGQGTRLTVV.

This clone was observed a handful of times. The rearrangement links TRBV18 to TRBJ1-5; possibly TRBD1 for D (6 bases). Per the germline V gene, CDR1 is KGHSH and CDR2 is LQKENI. Trimming shortened V by 4 bases and J by 11 bases, and 18 bases separated the two germline ends. The CDR3 sequence is 14 residues long. This CDR3 is CASSQTDRSIAQHF. Written as DNA, the CDR3 is TGTGCCAGCTCACAAACGGACAGATCAATAGCCCAGCATTTT.

Comment on this clone: Additional DNA sequences in this sample encode the identical CDR3. The chain employs TRBV9 and TRBJ1-2; D remains unclear. Germline V gene lookup returns CDR1 SGDLS and CDR2 YYNGEE. The CDR3 consists of 13 residues. The germline V and J ends were trimmed by 0 bases and 0 bases, with 3 bases remaining between them. CDR3 loop: CASSVDTNYGYTF. For the CDR3, the DNA is TGTGCCAGCAGCGTAGATACTAACTATGGCTACACCTTC.

DNA of the CDR3: TGTGCCAGCAGCTTAGACCAGGGAGATACGCAGTATTTT. Its protein is CASSLDQGDTQYF. The chain uses TRBV11-2 and TRBJ2-3, with D possibly TRBD1 on 5 matching bases. V lost 0 bases, J lost 5 bases, and 6 bases lay in between. Germline V gene sequence: CDR1 SGHAT, CDR2 FQNNGV. This CDR3 contains 13 residues.

The V gene is TRBV10-3, the J gene TRBJ2-3; 8 bases map to TRBD1. Germline-derived CDR1 and CDR2 are ENHRY and SYGVKD. This CDR3 is 16 amino acids long. Germline trimming cut 8 bases from V and 0 bases from J; bases unmatched to any gene: 10. This CDR3 is CAIGETGATSTDTQYF. The DNA of the CDR3 is TGTGCCATCGGGGAGACAGGGGCCACTAGCACAGATACGCAGTATTTT.

The genes are TRBV6-6 and TRBJ2-1; 11 nucleotides agree with TRBD2. Germline CDR1 is MNHNY and CDR2 is SVGAGI (reference sequence). V shed 7 bases and J 3 bases; nucleotides not matched to a gene: 8. The CDR3 contains 16 residues. For the CDR3, the DNA is TGTGCCAGCACCCTTTCCGGGACTAGCGGCTACAATGAGCAGTTCTTC. It is translated as CASTLSGTSGYNEQFF.

The J gene is TRBJ1-5, the V gene TRBV7-2; the match to TRBD1 covers 9 bases. This CDR3 has 15 amino acids. Germline assignment: CDR1 SGHTA and CDR2 FQGNSA. V was clipped by 0 bases and J by 6 bases; unmatched bases: 3. CDR3 nucleotides: TGTGCCAGCAGCTTAGCGAGGGACAGGGCTCAGCCCCAGCATTTT. It translates to CASSLARDRAQPQHF.

CDR3 DNA: TGTGCCAGACAGGGGGCGCGGGGCTACACCTTC. Translating it yields CARQGARGYTF. The V call is TRBV2, the J call TRBJ1-2; 9 nucleotides match TRBD1. CDR1 is SNHLY and CDR2 is FYNNEI in the germline V gene. V lost 9 bases to trimming and J lost 8 bases; unmatched junction nucleotides: 4. This CDR3 region has 11 residues.

About this clone: The same CDR3 is also encoded by other DNA sequences in this sample. The chain couples TRBV7-6 to TRBJ2-3, with TRBD2 identical over 10 bases. Germline V gene data show CDR1 as SGHVS and CDR2 as FNYEAQ. The CDR3 length is 16 residues. Germline trimming cut 1 base from V and 5 bases from J; bases unmatched to any gene: 6. CDR3 amino acids: CASSLGLAGDVDTQYF. DNA of the CDR3: TGTGCCAGCAGCTTAGGGCTAGCGGGAGATGTAGATACGCAGTATTTT.

This sequence joins TRBV7-2 and TRBJ1-6; 10 bases align to TRBD1. The CDR3 covers 14 residues. The V gene end was trimmed by 10 bases and the J gene end by 7 bases; junction bases not matched to a gene: 7. Germline lookup yields CDR1 SGHTA and CDR2 FQGNSA. The CDR3 nucleotides read TGTGCCATCCTACCGGGACAGGGGAATTCACCCCTCCACTTT. It yields the protein CAILPGQGNSPLHF.

The chain combines TRBV5-1 with TRBJ1-1; perhaps TRBD1 as D (5 bases). V lost 5 bases, J lost 0 bases, and 14 bases lay in between. The CDR3 runs 15 residues. Germline loops: CDR1 SGHRS, CDR2 YFSETQ. The CDR3 DNA follows: TGCGCCAGCAGAAAGACAGAGCTCCTGAACACTGAAGCTTTCTTT. Residues: CASRKTELLNTEAFF.

This clone was seen only once. Here the CDR3 reads CASSSQGTPSYGYTF. In nucleotides, the CDR3 is TGTGCCAGCAGTTCCCAGGGTACCCCTTCCTATGGCTACACCTTC. The chain has TRBV28 and TRBJ1-2, with D possibly matching TRBD1 (5 bases). Germline CDR1 reads MDHEN; CDR2 reads SYDVKM. The CDR3 extends over 15 amino acids. V lost 4 bases to trimming and J lost 4 bases, with 16 bases between them.

J is TRBJ1-1 and V is TRBV29-1; no firm D call. The CDR3 has 14 amino acids. Germline V CDR1 and CDR2: SQVTM, ANQGSEA. The CDR3 reads CICCGEGIKACAFF. Written as DNA, the CDR3 is TGCATCTGTTGTGGGGAGGGAATAAAGGCGTGTGCTTTCTTT. The variable domain in full, completed from reference TRBV29-1 and TRBJ1-1, reads SAVISQKPSRDICQRGTSLTIQCQVDSQVTMMFWYRQQPGQSLTLIATANQGSEATYESGFVIDKFPISRPNLTFSTLTVSNMSPEDSSIYLCICCGEGIKACAFFGQGTRLTVV.

This chain links TRBV5-1 with TRBJ2-7, with unresolved D. The CDR3 has 14 residues. V lost 0 bases, J lost 0 bases, and 7 bases lay in between. Germline V gene lookup returns CDR1 SGHRS and CDR2 YFSETQ. In DNA form, the CDR3 reads TGCGCCAGCAGCTTGGGCGGTTACTCCTACGAGCAGTACGTC. Translated: CASSLGGYSYEQYV.

About this clone itself: The conserved phenylalanine or tryptophan is not found at the CDR3 terminus, so this likely reflects a read error. The V gene is TRBV5-4, the J gene TRBJ1-2; D gene ambiguous. Trimming took 2 bases from V and 4 from J, leaving 12 bases between them. This CDR3 has 14 amino acids. Per the germline V gene, CDR1 is SGHNT and CDR2 is YYREEE (reference sequence). The CDR3 DNA reads as TGTGCCAGCAGCTTCCCGGGGAAGGCCTATGGCTACACCGTC. It specifies CASSFPGKAYGYTV.

This clone came up a few times. J is TRBJ1-2 and V is TRBV7-6; the match to TRBD1 covers 10 bases. V was pared by 1 base and J by 7 bases, with 6 bases of the junction left unmatched. From germline, CDR1 is SGHVS and CDR2 FNYEAQ. The CDR3 spans 15 residues. CDR3 sequence (DNA): TGTGCCAGCAGCTTAGATGGACAGGGGGATATTGGCTACACCTTC. Protein: CASSLDGQGDIGYTF. The full variable domain, completed using reference TRBV7-6 and TRBJ1-2, is GAGVSQSPRYKVTKRGQDVALRCDPISGHVSLYWYRQALGQGPEFLTYFNYEAQQDKSGLPNDRFSAERPEGSISTLTIQRTEQRDSAMYRCASSLDGQGDIGYTFGSGTRLTVV.

The chain carries TRBV28 and TRBJ1-4, with 9 positions matching TRBD1. The CDR3 runs to 15 residues. Trimming took 5 bases from V and 5 from J; bases not matched to a gene: 6. The germline gives CDR1 MDHEN, CDR2 SYDVKM. CDR3 loop: CASSPWDRENEKLFF. The CDR3, as DNA: TGTGCCAGCAGTCCCTGGGACAGGGAGAATGAAAAACTGTTTTTT.

The V and J genes are TRBV4-3 and TRBJ2-7, with D possibly being TRBD2 (5 bases). Trimming stripped 3 bases from V and 4 bases from J, with 10 bases between. The CDR3 is 13 amino acids. Germline V lookup: CDR1 LGHNA, CDR2 YSLEER. The CDR3 nucleotides are TGCGCCAGCAGCCAGAGGGAATTTTACGAGCAGTACTTC. It specifies CASSQREFYEQYF.

This chain joins TRBV6-1 and TRBJ1-5, with D unresolved. V lost 4 bases and J 7 bases, leaving 14 bases between the germline ends. The germline CDR1 and CDR2 sequences are MNHNS and SASEGT. CDR3 length: 14 residues. CDR3 loop: CASSVSVTGQPQHF. The CDR3, as DNA: TGTGCCAGCAGTGTTTCCGTCACGGGGCAGCCCCAGCATTTT.

In its sample, this clone was seen a few times. The chain uses TRBV5-1 and TRBJ1-2; D remains unclear. With 0 bases removed from V and 2 bases from J, the gap between germline ends came to 8 bases. CDR3 length: 14 amino acids. In germline, CDR1 is SGHRS, CDR2 YFSETQ. CDR3 DNA sequence: TGCGCCAGCAGCTTGGGGGCAGAAAACTATGGCTACACCTTC. The encoded protein is CASSLGAENYGYTF.